The subject of this entry is one T cell receptor (beta chain). What it binds is unknown. The data derive from a study of shared clonotypes between healthy human individuals. The CDR3 covers 14 residues. CDR1 and CDR2 (germline): GTSNPN, SVGIG (reference sequence). Researchers divided each subset's genomic DNA evenly across several immunoSEQ plates. Assay: immunoSEQ multiplex PCR; the TCRdb copy retains only in-frame clones and omits some. The sample has about a million clones, more than 75% seen once. General study results and limits: Sorted-subset sequencing was shown by rarefaction to be incomplete despite large depth.

Memory CD4+ cells were the fraction left after CD45RA+ naive selection. Sequenced input: memory CD4+ T cells sorted from blood. The subset here: CD45RA-negative fraction. The chain combines TRBV30 with TRBJ2-5; 9 bases align to TRBD1. The tail of the sequence fits TRBJ2-7 better, so the J call may be wrong. The source is a man aged 18 to 30 in good health. This CDR3 is CAWSIRTGAYEQYF. The CDR3 DNA sequence: TGTGCCTGGAGTATCAGGACAGGGGCCTACGAGCAGTACTTC.